These 6 T cell receptor beta chains came from one sample sequenced in a study of cytomegalovirus exposure and HLA in healthy donors. The protocol was immunoSEQ multiplex PCR, while the TCRdb copy is restricted to in-frame clones and leaves out a portion. In the table there are about 330,000 clones, roughly 87% of which are singletons. Source material: PBMCs. All receptors derive from a woman aged 25-40 years in good health and CMV-seropositive.

The rearrangement links TRBV27 to TRBJ2-2; D is unresolved. Trimming left V 3 bases short and J 0 bases short, with 11 bases between. CDR1 is MNHEY, CDR2 SMNVEV, per germline (reference sequence). CDR3 length equals 16 residues. The CDR3 region has the DNA TGTGCCAGCAGTTTGGTTCGCGGTCCGAACACCGGGGAGCTGTTTTTT. Its protein is CASSLVRGPNTGELFF.

This rearrangement joins TRBV7-6 to TRBJ1-5, with D perhaps matching TRBD1 (5 bases). The CDR3 has 14 residues. V shed 5 bases and J shed 5 bases, with 13 bases lying between them. Germline V lookup: CDR1 SGHVS, CDR2 FNYEAQ. Here the CDR3 reads CASSPYQGDQPQHF. CDR3 DNA sequence: TGTGCCAGCAGCCCTTATCAGGGCGATCAGCCCCAGCATTTT.

The V gene is TRBV4-2, the J gene TRBJ1-4; no reliable D call. Germline assignment: CDR1 LGHNA and CDR2 YNFKEQ. The CDR3 extends over 13 amino acids. The V and J ends lost 0 bases and 5 bases respectively, with 4 bases between them. The CDR3 loop reads CASSQDRNEKLFF. The DNA of the CDR3 is TGTGCCAGCAGCCAAGACAGGAATGAAAAACTGTTTTTT.

The chain employs TRBV4-3 and TRBJ1-2; D is ambiguous. The length of the CDR3 is 13 residues. Germline V gene sequence: CDR1 LGHNA, CDR2 YSLEER. Between the trimmed V and J ends, which lost 5 bases and 5 bases, there was a span of 12 bases. The CDR3 spells CASSVGVKYGYTF. The CDR3 DNA reads as TGCGCCAGCAGCGTTGGGGTTAAATATGGCTACACCTTC.

This clone was seen just once. The genes are TRBV7-9 and TRBJ1-2; D uncertain. V lost 4 bases and J lost 7, with 10 bases in between. Germline CDR1 and CDR2: SEHNR and FQNEAQ (reference sequence). The CDR3 loop spans 12 amino acids. The CDR3 sequence: CASSSGSSGYTF. The CDR3 nucleotides read TGTGCCAGCAGCTCGGGGTCGAGTGGCTACACCTTC.

Notes on this clone: The same CDR3 also results from other DNA sequences found in this sample. This rearrangement joins TRBV27 to TRBJ2-7; no reliable D call. The CDR3 length is 13 residues. The germline V and J ends were trimmed by 3 bases and 0 bases, with 6 bases remaining between them. The germline gives CDR1 MNHEY, CDR2 SMNVEV (reference sequence). CDR3 amino acids: CASSFGISYEQYF. CDR3 in DNA: TGTGCCAGCAGTTTTGGGATCTCCTACGAGCAGTACTTC.